This T cell receptor beta chain is drawn from a study of T cell responses to AZD1222 COVID-19 vaccine. The wider study: Pooled samples include second doses given at about 4 or 12 weeks. General study points: It should be noted that donors were predominantly white British and more often female, and clonal diversity was possibly underestimated. Vaccine-associated CD4 TCRs ranged over spike, dominating at 160-218 and 743-854. Unmutated variant regions are reportedly targeted by nearly half of spike-specific TCRs.

Note on this clone: The antigen is not known.

The assay was immunoSEQ multiplex PCR, and TCRdb's table has in-frame clones only and misses some. The sample has some 110,000 clones, about 90% seen once; the top ten hold less than 6%. V was pared by 1 base and J by 3 bases, with 8 bases of the junction left unmatched. There are 19 residues in the CDR3. Looked up from germline, CDR1 is SGHVS and CDR2 is FQNEAQ. Sequencing used peripheral blood, obtained on day 0 of AZD1222 vaccination. The rearrangement links TRBV7-8 to TRBJ2-1; 14 bases are a match to TRBD2. This TCR derives from an adult in good health. The CDR3 here is CASSLVGLAGALVYNEQFF. The DNA of the CDR3 is TGTGCCAGCAGCTTAGTGGGACTAGCGGGAGCCCTCGTCTACAATGAGCAGTTCTTC.